This TCR beta chain was retrieved from a study of Ad26.COV2.S vaccination and SARS-CoV-2 variants. Whole-study context: The COV1001 Ad26.COV2.S trial arm included the donor. Study-wide points: Vaccinees displayed broader spike-specific TCR repertoires than placebo recipients. Researchers reported similar non-spike TCR breadth in vaccine and placebo recipients.

A note on this clone: Its cognate antigen is unknown.

Sequenced by immunoSEQ multiplex PCR; TCRdb stores in-frame clones only, minus some. Altogether some 460,000 clones are present, 80% to 90% being singletons, with the ten largest covering around 1.8%. Sample treatment: about 20 received Ad26.COV2.S at low or high dose, single or two shots; about 5 received placebo; per-sample allocation not given. The investigators took samples on day 63 after the first vaccine or placebo injection. As its vector, the vaccine had Ad26, which expressed Wuhan-strain SARS-CoV-2 spike. This CDR3 is built from 14 residues. Germline V gene lookup returns CDR1 SQVTM and CDR2 ANQGSEA. Trimming removed 6 bases from V and 2 bases from J, with 14 bases in between.

The J gene is TRBJ1-5, the V gene TRBV29-1; the D gene is possibly TRBD1 (6 bases). The starting material was peripheral blood, obtained in a trial of Ad26.COV2.S vaccine versus placebo. The TCR originated in a person between 18 and 60 years old who received the Ad26.COV2.S COVID-19 vaccine or a placebo. The CDR3 DNA reads TGCAGCGTCGACACAGGGATGGGCAATCAGCCCCAGCATTTT. This sequence encodes CSVDTGMGNQPQHF.